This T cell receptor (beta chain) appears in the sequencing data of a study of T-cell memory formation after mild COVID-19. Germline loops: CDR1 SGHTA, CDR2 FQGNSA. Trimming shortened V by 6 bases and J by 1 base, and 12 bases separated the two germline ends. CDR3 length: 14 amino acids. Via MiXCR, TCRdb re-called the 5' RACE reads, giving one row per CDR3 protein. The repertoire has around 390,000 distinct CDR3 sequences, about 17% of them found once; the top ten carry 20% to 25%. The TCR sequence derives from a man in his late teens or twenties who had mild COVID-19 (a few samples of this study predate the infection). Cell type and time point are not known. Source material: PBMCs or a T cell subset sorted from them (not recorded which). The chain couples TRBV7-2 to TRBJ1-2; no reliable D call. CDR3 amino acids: CASRPRAINYGYTF. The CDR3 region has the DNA TGTGCCAGCAGGCCTCGGGCGATTAACTATGGCTACACCTTC.